A selection of T cell receptor beta chains follows, all from one sample in a study of cytomegalovirus exposure and HLA in healthy donors. Using immunoSEQ multiplex PCR, the repertoire was profiled, and TCRdb retains in-frame clones only, with some absent. The data contain roughly 130,000 clones, about 74% of them singletons. Sequenced input: PBMCs. Receptor source: a man aged 35-49 years in good health and CMV-seropositive. Both conserved end residues are part of each CDR3. Fields, in order: CDR3 protein, CDR3 DNA, D gene, J gene, V gene, clone size. D genes are given only for firm matches. The size of a clone is reported for some rows only, either as once, few or many, or as a class for expanded clones.

CASSQDLASAKTQYF TGCGCCAGCAGCCAAGATCTCGCTAGCGCGAAGACCCAGTACTTC - TRBJ2-5 TRBV4-1 few
CASTQTGTSGSTIYF TGTGCCAGCACCCAAACAGGAACCTCTGGAAGCACCATATATTTT - TRBJ1-3 TRBV6-5 -
CASSFLAGGVNEQFF TGTGCCAGCAGCTTTTTGGCGGGAGGGGTGAATGAGCAGTTCTTC TRBD2 TRBJ2-1 TRBV11-2 -
CATSRSDRGRFGGNQPQHF TGTGCCACCAGCAGGTCAGACAGGGGGCGTTTTGGGGGCAATCAGCCCCAGCATTTT TRBD1 TRBJ1-5 TRBV15 -
CASSEYRQGNYGYTF TGTGCCAGCAGTGAATATAGACAGGGCAACTATGGCTACACCTTC TRBD1 TRBJ1-2 TRBV6-1 -
CASTLEGQGINEQYF TGTGCCAGCACCCTAGAAGGACAGGGGATAAACGAGCAGTACTTC TRBD1 TRBJ2-7 TRBV28 -
CASRVDGRPYNEQFF TGTGCCAGCAGGGTGGACGGGAGACCCTACAATGAGCAGTTCTTC - TRBJ2-1 TRBV2 few
CASSLMAGQNTEAFF TGCGCCAGCAGCCTGATGGCAGGACAGAACACTGAAGCTTTCTTT - TRBJ1-1 TRBV5-1 few
CASSEGHAYEQYF TGTGCCAGCAGTGAAGGGCATGCCTACGAGCAGTACTTC - TRBJ2-7 TRBV6-1 once
CASTYGQGYGYTF TGTGCCAGCACCTACGGGCAGGGGTATGGCTACACCTTC - TRBJ1-2 TRBV6-1 -
CASSEAANRVPSQNIQYF TGTGCCAGCAGTGAAGCGGCTAACAGGGTACCCTCCCAAAACATTCAGTACTTC - TRBJ2-4 TRBV6-1 -
CASSDVAGADTQYF TGTGCCAGCAGTGATGTTGCGGGAGCAGATACGCAGTATTTT TRBD2 TRBJ2-3 TRBV6-4 -
CASSEGAGRTEAFF TGTGCCAGCAGTGAAGGTGCGGGGCGCACTGAAGCTTTCTTT - TRBJ1-1 TRBV2 once
CASSPRWSGSIYEQYF TGTGCCAGCAGCCCCAGATGGAGCGGGAGTATTTACGAGCAGTACTTC TRBD2 TRBJ2-7 TRBV11-2 -
CAWGTANTEAFF TGTGCCTGGGGGACAGCGAACACTGAAGCTTTCTTT TRBD1 TRBJ1-1 TRBV30 few
CAISEPNRGTDTQYF TGTGCCATCAGTGAGCCCAACAGGGGCACAGATACGCAGTATTTT - TRBJ2-3 TRBV10-3 -
CASSFDTSTDTQYF TGTGCCAGCAGCTTCGACACTAGCACAGATACGCAGTATTTT - TRBJ2-3 TRBV7-3 few
CASSGGYGELGYGYTF TGTGCCAGTTCAGGGGGGTATGGGGAATTGGGTTATGGCTACACCTTC TRBD1 TRBJ1-2 TRBV28 -
CASSFTVVASNTGELFF TGCGCCAGCAGCTTTACGGTGGTAGCGTCGAACACCGGGGAGCTGTTTTTT - TRBJ2-2 TRBV5-1 -
CASSSSGGWFDNEQFF TGCGCCAGCAGTTCGAGTGGGGGCTGGTTCGACAATGAGCAGTTCTTC - TRBJ2-1 TRBV5-1 -
CASSEGEGGNQPQHF TGTGCCAGCAGTGAAGGGGAGGGCGGCAATCAGCCCCAGCATTTT - TRBJ1-5 TRBV6-1 -
CASSGTGSSYEQYF TGTGCCAGTAGTGGGACTGGGAGCTCCTACGAGCAGTACTTC - TRBJ2-7 TRBV9 -
CASSLTGGLYGYTF TGTGCCAGCAGCCTAACAGGGGGACTCTATGGCTACACCTTC TRBD1 TRBJ1-2 TRBV27 -
CASRRGSGSDSSYEQYF TGTGCCAGCAGGCGGGGGAGCGGGAGCGACAGCTCCTACGAGCAGTACTTC TRBD2 TRBJ2-7 TRBV27 -